This TCR beta chain was captured by sequencing in a study of T cells after yellow fever vaccination. Study-wide points: The secondary response peaked faster, at day 5 versus 15, but was weaker. Most clones from primary vaccination were detected again post-booster (roughly 96% CD4, 70% to 90% CD8).

5'RACE template switching added a universal primer site and UMIs to TCR cDNA. TCRdb independently ran MiXCR on the 5' RACE reads; one entry per CDR3 protein. This sample has 65,000 to 90,000 distinct CDR3 sequences, with 7.7% found just once. This clonotype was seen a handful of times. What it binds is unknown. The germline V gene has CDR1 LNHNV and CDR2 YYDKDF (reference sequence). The CDR3 is made up of 15 amino acids. V lost 8 bases and J lost 2, with 16 bases in between. The TCR comes from a man aged 30-40 years who received the YFV17D yellow fever vaccine. The sequences come from CD8+ T cells sorted from PBMCs, collected on the day of the yellow fever booster vaccination. This chain joins TRBV15 and TRBJ2-4, with D possibly being TRBD2 (5 bases). This CDR3 reads CATLGDGDSKNIQYF. The CDR3 region has the DNA TGTGCCACCCTCGGGGATGGGGATTCCAAAAACATTCAGTACTTC.